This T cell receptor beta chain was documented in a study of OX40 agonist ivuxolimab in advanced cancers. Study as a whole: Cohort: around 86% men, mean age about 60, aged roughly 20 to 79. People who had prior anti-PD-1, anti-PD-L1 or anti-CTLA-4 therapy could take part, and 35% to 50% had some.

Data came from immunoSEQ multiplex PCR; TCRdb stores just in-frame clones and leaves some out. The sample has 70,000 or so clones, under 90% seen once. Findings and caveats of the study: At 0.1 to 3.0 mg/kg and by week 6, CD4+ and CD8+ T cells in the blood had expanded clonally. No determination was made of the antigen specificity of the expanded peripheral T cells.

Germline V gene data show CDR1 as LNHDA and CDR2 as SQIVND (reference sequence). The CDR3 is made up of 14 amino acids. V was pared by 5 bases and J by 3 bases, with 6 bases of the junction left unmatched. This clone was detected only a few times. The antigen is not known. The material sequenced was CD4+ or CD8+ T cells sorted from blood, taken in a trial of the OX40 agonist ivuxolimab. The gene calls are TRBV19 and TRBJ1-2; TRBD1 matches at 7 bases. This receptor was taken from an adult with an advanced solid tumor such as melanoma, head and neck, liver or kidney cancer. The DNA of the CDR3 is TGTGCCAGTAGTGTCCGGGACAGTCACTATGGCTACACCTTC. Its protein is CASSVRDSHYGYTF.